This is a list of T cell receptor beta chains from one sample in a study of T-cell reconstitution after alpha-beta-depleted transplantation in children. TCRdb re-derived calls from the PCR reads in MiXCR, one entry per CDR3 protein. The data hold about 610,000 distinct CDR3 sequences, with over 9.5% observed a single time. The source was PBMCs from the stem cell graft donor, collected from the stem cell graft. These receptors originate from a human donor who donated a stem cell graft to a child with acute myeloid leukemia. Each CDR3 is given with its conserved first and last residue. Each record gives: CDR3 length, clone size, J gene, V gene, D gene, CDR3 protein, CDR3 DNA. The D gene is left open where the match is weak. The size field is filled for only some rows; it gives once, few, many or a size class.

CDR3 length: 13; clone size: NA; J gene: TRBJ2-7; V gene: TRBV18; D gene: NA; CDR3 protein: CASSSDTANEQYF; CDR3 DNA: TGTGCCAGCTCATCGGACACGGCTAACGAGCAGTACTTC
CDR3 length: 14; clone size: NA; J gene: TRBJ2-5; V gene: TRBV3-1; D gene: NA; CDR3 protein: CASSQDSLGRTQYF; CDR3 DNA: TGTGCCAGCAGCCAAGATTCGCTAGGTCGCACCCAGTACTTC
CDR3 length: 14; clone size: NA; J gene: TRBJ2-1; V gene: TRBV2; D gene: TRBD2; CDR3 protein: CASRTSGNYNEQFF; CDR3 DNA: TGTGCCAGCAGAACTAGCGGGAACTACAATGAGCAGTTCTTC
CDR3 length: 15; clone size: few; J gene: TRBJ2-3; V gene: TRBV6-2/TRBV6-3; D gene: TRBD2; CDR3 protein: CASSYPLAFTDTQYF; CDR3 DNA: TGTGCCAGCAGTTATCCACTAGCGTTCACAGATACGCAGTATTTT
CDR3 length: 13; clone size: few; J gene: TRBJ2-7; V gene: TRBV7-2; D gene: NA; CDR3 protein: CASSSWAGYEQYF; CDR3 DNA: TGTGCCAGCAGCTCCTGGGCAGGCTACGAGCAGTACTTC
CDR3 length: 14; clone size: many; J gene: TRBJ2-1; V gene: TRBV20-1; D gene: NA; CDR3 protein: CSARAGINYNEQFF; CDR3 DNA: TGCAGTGCTAGAGCGGGGATTAACTACAATGAGCAGTTCTTC
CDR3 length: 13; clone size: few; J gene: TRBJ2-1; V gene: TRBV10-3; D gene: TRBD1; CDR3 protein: CATLGTGNNEQFF; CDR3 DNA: TGTGCCACCTTGGGGACAGGGAACAATGAGCAGTTCTTC
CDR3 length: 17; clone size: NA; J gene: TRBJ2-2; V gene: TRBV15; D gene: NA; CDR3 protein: CATSREPPGAKTGELFF; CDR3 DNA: TGTGCCACCAGCAGAGAACCCCCGGGAGCTAAGACCGGGGAGCTGTTTTTT
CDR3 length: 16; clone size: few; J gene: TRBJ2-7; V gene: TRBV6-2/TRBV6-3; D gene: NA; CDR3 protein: CASRRNPDPTSYEQYF; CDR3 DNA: TGTGCCAGCAGGCGCAACCCTGACCCAACTTCCTACGAGCAGTACTTC
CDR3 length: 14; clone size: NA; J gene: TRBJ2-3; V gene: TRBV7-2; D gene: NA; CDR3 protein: CASKRRGSADTQYF; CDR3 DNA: TGTGCCAGCAAGCGTCGGGGCTCGGCAGATACGCAGTATTTT
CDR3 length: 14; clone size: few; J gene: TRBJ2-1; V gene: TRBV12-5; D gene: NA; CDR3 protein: CASEALPTGNEQFF; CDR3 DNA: TGTGCTAGTGAGGCCCTGCCCACAGGGAATGAGCAGTTCTTC
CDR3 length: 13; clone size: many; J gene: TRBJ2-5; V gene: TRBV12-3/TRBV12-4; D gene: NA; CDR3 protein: CASSPPVRGTQYF; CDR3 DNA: TGTGCCAGCAGCCCTCCCGTAAGGGGGACCCAGTACTTC
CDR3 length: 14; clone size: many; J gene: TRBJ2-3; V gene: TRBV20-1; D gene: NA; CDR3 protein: CSAWGLTSTDTQYF; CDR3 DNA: TGCAGTGCTTGGGGGCTAACTAGCACAGATACGCAGTATTTT
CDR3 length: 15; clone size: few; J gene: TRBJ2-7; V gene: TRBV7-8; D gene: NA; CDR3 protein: CASSLATGPSYEQYF; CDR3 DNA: TGTGCCAGCAGCTTAGCGACCGGCCCCTCCTACGAGCAGTACTTC
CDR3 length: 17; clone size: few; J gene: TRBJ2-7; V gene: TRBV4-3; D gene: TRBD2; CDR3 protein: CASSQLLTSGRAYEQYF; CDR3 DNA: TGCGCCAGCAGCCAGCTTCTCACTAGCGGGAGAGCCTACGAGCAGTACTTC
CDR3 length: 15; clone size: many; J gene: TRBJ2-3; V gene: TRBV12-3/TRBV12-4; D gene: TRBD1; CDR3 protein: CASSTWTGVGDTQYF; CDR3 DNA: TGTGCCAGCAGTACCTGGACAGGGGTCGGCGATACGCAGTATTTT
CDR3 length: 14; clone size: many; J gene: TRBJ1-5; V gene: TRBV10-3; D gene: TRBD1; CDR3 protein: CAISGTGGSQPQHF; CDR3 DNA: TGTGCCATCAGTGGAACAGGGGGCTCTCAGCCCCAGCATTTT
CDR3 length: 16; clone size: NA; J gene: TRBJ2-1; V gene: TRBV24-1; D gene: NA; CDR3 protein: CATSGSIADSYNEQFF; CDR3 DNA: TGTGCCACCAGTGGTTCAATAGCGGACTCCTACAATGAGCAGTTCTTC
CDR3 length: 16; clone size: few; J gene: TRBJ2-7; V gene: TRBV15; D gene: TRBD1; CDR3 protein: CATSSAFGTGAYEQYF; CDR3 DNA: TGTGCCACCAGCAGCGCTTTTGGGACAGGGGCCTACGAGCAGTACTTC
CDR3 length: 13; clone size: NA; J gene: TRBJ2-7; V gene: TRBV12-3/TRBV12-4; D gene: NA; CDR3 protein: CASRTNTMGEQYF; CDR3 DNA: TGTGCCAGCAGGACGAACACGATGGGCGAGCAGTACTTC